This T cell receptor beta chain originates from a study of shared clonotypes between healthy human individuals. Clones were sequenced by immunoSEQ multiplex PCR, and TCRdb holds only the in-frame ones, with some missing. Here the sample spans roughly 2.1 million clones, about 93% being singletons. The CDR3 extends over 13 amino acids. As defined, naive CD8 cells were CD45RO-negative and positively selected for CCR7, with terminally differentiated effector memory CD45RA+ cells excluded. Remarks on this clone: The antigen is unknown.

The study's findings and limits: A small donor pool kept down the genetic and exposure-history diversity that was represented.

The source material was naive CD8+ T cells from PBMCs. The origin of this receptor is a man aged 18-30 years in good health. Some clones in this sample may be carry-over from other donors' samples. The chain recombines TRBV21-1 with TRBJ1-4. TRBV21-1 is a documented pseudogene. CDR3 coding DNA: TGTGCCAGCAGCAAAGGGTGGGGGGAAAAACTGTTTTTT. It codes for CASSKGWGEKLFF.